This TCR beta chain stems from a study of shared clonotypes between healthy human individuals. CDR3 size: 14 residues. Trimming removed 5 bases from V and 4 bases from J; junction bases left unmatched: 7. Germline CDR1 and CDR2: MNHEY and SMNVEV (reference sequence). Some clones are missing from TCRdb's copy, which holds only in-frame ones; the method was immunoSEQ multiplex PCR. Of some 2,400,000 clones detected, approximately 94% appear once; the ten largest clones hold around 0.13%. The V gene is TRBV27, the J gene TRBJ1-2; TRBD1 agrees at 7 bases. The sequenced sample was naive CD4+ T cells sorted from blood. Sample subset: CD45RA+ positively selected. The receptor was isolated from a man younger than 30 in good health. DNA of the CDR3: TGTGCCAGCAGTCCACCGGACAGGCCCTATGGCTACACCTTC. It codes for CASSPPDRPYGYTF.